These 10 T cell receptor beta chains were sequenced from one sample in a study of blood T cell repertoires in COVID-19 (dated by TCRdb to 2018 to 2020). The library was prepared using the immunoSEQ multiplex PCR assay. The clones in this table, taken by TCRdb from immuneACCESS, are in-frame only. Not every clone is retained; where verified, under half of the shortfall comes from an unresolved V gene, and the cause of the rest is unknown. The table for this sample lists approximately 50,000 clones; 90% of them were counted only once. The ten largest clones take up approximately 4.9% of the sample. Material: peripheral blood. The receptor set was obtained from a man in his 70s with acute or convalescent COVID-19.

The chain employs TRBV29-1 and TRBJ2-7; possibly TRBD1 for D (6 bases). This CDR3 is 13 amino acids long. Germline V gene sequence: CDR1 SQVTM, CDR2 ANQGSEA. V lost 1 base, J lost 2 bases, and 9 bases lay in between. CDR3: CSVEGTATYEQYF. DNA for the CDR3: TGCAGCGTTGAAGGGACAGCAACCTACGAGCAGTACTTC.

The V call is TRBV2, the J call TRBJ1-6; maybe TRBD1 (6 bases). The CDR3 spans 14 residues. Germline CDR1 and CDR2: SNHLY and FYNNEI. V was pared by 3 bases and J by 10 bases, with 13 bases between. For the CDR3, the DNA is TGTGCCAGCAGTGACTTGACAGGCCGGTCACCCCTCCACTTT. It encodes CASSDLTGRSPLHF.

This clone came up a few times. This chain joins TRBV12-3 or TRBV12-4 and TRBJ2-7; D is ambiguous. V was clipped by 9 bases and J by 5 bases, with 11 bases between them. The length of the CDR3 is 11 residues. CDR3 sequence: CASRSYHEQYF. In DNA form, the CDR3 reads TGTGCCAGTCGGAGTTATCACGAGCAGTACTTC.

V usage is TRBV2 and J usage is TRBJ2-3; 15 bases are shared with TRBD2. From germline, CDR1 is SNHLY and CDR2 FYNNEI. V lost 3 bases and J lost 6; bases outside the gene matches: 10. This CDR3 is 18 amino acids long. CDR3 bases: TGTGCCAGCAGTGACTCGAAGGGACTAGCGGGGGGCCGGGATACGCAGTATTTT. Amino acids: CASSDSKGLAGGRDTQYF. Full variable domain (remainder filled in from reference TRBV2 and TRBJ2-3): EPEVTQTPSHQVTQMGQEVILRCVPISNHLYFYWYRQILGQKVEFLVSFYNNEISEKSEIFDDQFSVERPDGSNFTLKIRSTKLEDSAMYFCASSDSKGLAGGRDTQYFGPGTRLTVL.

The chain links TRBV27 to TRBJ1-2; D possibly corresponds to TRBD1 (5 bases). CDR3 size: 14 residues. Trimming took off 11 bases at V and 4 bases at J, with 20 bases between the two ends. CDR1 and CDR2 (germline): MNHEY, SMNVEV (reference sequence). The CDR3 sequence: CAAGGMSGSYGYTF. CDR3 DNA: TGTGCCGCCGGGGGAATGTCAGGGTCCTATGGCTACACCTTC.

The CDR3 reads CASSHRGGKAYNEQFF. In DNA, the CDR3 is TGTGCCAGCAGCCACCGCGGGGGGAAAGCCTACAATGAGCAGTTCTTC. The chain employs TRBV3-1 (or the pseudogene TRBV3-2) and TRBJ2-1, with 8 bases fitting TRBD2. Losses at the gene ends were 3 bases for V and 2 bases for J; bases not matched to a gene: 6. Per the germline V gene, CDR1 is LGHDT and CDR2 is YNNKEL (reference sequence). This CDR3 is 16 amino acids long.

This clone came up a few times. The chain joins TRBV4-1 to TRBJ1-1; D ambiguous. V dropped 5 bases and J dropped 1 base, with 14 bases sitting between them. The CDR3 consists of 15 residues. The germline gives CDR1 MGHRA, CDR2 YSYEKL. CDR3 bases: TGCGCCAGCAGCGCGTTATCTCGTCAGAACACTGAAGCTTTCTTT. Encoded protein: CASSALSRQNTEAFF.

The chain recombines TRBV30 with TRBJ1-6; no clear D gene. The V end was cut by 5 bases, the J end by 8 bases, with 16 bases between. Germline lookup yields CDR1 GTSNPN and CDR2 SVGIG (reference sequence). The CDR3 is 14 amino acids. The CDR3 DNA sequence: TGTGCCTGGCGCCGCGCCTCAGGTTATTCACCCCTCCACTTT. Residues: CAWRRASGYSPLHF.

The chain uses TRBV10-3 and TRBJ1-4; TRBD1 matches at 8 bases. The V gene's germline CDR1 is ENHRY and CDR2 SYGVKD. The CDR3 runs to 14 residues. The V segment lost 6 bases and the J segment 5 bases; nucleotides outside the gene matches: 5. The CDR3 loop is CAIRPGQGNEKLFF. DNA for the CDR3: TGTGCCATCAGGCCCGGACAGGGCAATGAAAAACTGTTTTTT.

This clone has more than one count but fewer than ten. V usage is TRBV6-2 or TRBV6-3 and J usage is TRBJ2-1; 7 positions agree with TRBD2. Germline values: CDR1 MNHEY, CDR2 SVGEGT. V shed 0 bases, J shed 3 bases, and the junction held 8 bases outside the gene matches. This CDR3 has 17 amino acids. The CDR3 DNA follows: TGTGCCAGCAGTTACTCCCCCGCTAGCGGCCTCTACAATGAGCAGTTCTTC. Protein: CASSYSPASGLYNEQFF.